This passage covers 21 T cell receptor beta chains from one sample sequenced in a study of cytomegalovirus exposure and HLA in healthy donors. Some clones are missing from TCRdb's copy, which holds only in-frame ones; the method was immunoSEQ multiplex PCR. Among 60,000 to 85,000 clones, around 96% were seen once, and the ten largest hold more than 3.5%. Specimen: PBMCs. The source of these receptors is a woman aged 18 to 35 in good health and CMV-seropositive.

The gene calls are TRBV27 and TRBJ2-4; maybe TRBD2 (5 bases). The CDR3 is 16 residues long. Germline CDR1 MNHEY, CDR2 SMNVEV (reference sequence). Trimming cost V 3 bases and J 0 bases, with 12 bases left between them. The CDR3 DNA is TGTGCCAGCAGTTTTGGGAGTCAGGTAGCCAAAAACATTCAGTACTTC. It codes for CASSFGSQVAKNIQYF.

The V and J genes are TRBV25-1 and TRBJ1-2, with D unclear. Germline-derived CDR1 and CDR2 are MGHDK and SYGVNS. The length of the CDR3 is 14 residues. V dropped 3 bases and J dropped 3 bases, with 11 bases sitting between them. The CDR3 here is CASSDSGRDYGYTF. As DNA, the CDR3 is TGTGCCAGCAGTGACTCCGGGAGAGACTATGGCTACACCTTC.

This clone was found once. The rearrangement links TRBV6-5 to TRBJ2-7; the D gene is possibly TRBD1 (6 bases). Germline CDR1 MNHEY, CDR2 SVGAGI. V was clipped by 6 bases and J by 2 bases, with 14 bases between them. The length of the CDR3 is 14 residues. The CDR3 loop is CASSHQGSPYEQYF. CDR3 coding DNA: TGTGCCAGCAGCCACCAGGGGAGTCCCTACGAGCAGTACTTC.

V and J are TRBV5-1 and TRBJ2-3; 11 bases map to TRBD1. The V gene's germline CDR1 is SGHRS and CDR2 YFSETQ. The length of the CDR3 is 15 residues. J was trimmed by 6 bases and V by 3 bases; bases with no gene match: 6. The CDR3 sequence: CASSWRDRGMDTQYF. For the CDR3, the DNA is TGCGCCAGCAGCTGGAGGGACAGGGGGATGGATACGCAGTATTTT.

The rearrangement links TRBV7-6 to TRBJ2-7, with TRBD1 matching over 8 bases. V was clipped by 0 bases and J by 3 bases; unmatched bases: 4. Germline CDR1 reads SGHVS; CDR2 reads FNYEAQ. The CDR3 has 15 amino acids. The CDR3 spells CASSLARQGFYEQYF. Here the CDR3 DNA reads TGTGCCAGCAGCTTAGCTCGACAGGGGTTCTACGAGCAGTACTTC.

The rearrangement uses TRBV28 and TRBJ2-7, with TRBD1 matching over 7 bases. Germline V CDR1 and CDR2: MDHEN, SYDVKM. V shed 3 bases and J 3 bases; nucleotides not matched to a gene: 2. The CDR3 extends over 13 amino acids. Here the CDR3 reads CASSLGQIYEQYF. CDR3 sequence (DNA): TGTGCCAGCAGTTTGGGACAGATCTACGAGCAGTACTTC.

The chain recombines TRBV6-4 with TRBJ2-2; tentative D call: TRBD1 (6 bases). In germline, CDR1 is MRHNA, CDR2 SNTAGT. The CDR3 is made up of 14 amino acids. V was pared by 8 bases and J by 1 base, with 11 bases between. The chain's CDR3 is CASGQGGNTGELFF. The CDR3 nucleotides are TGTGCCAGCGGACAAGGGGGGAACACCGGGGAGCTGTTTTTT.

The chain combines TRBV28 with TRBJ1-2; TRBD1 is a possible D gene (5 bases). Germline V CDR1 and CDR2: MDHEN, SYDVKM. The CDR3 has 15 amino acids. The V end was cut by 3 bases, the J end by 6 bases, with 17 bases between. CDR3 DNA sequence: TGTGCCAGCAGTTTCGCGGGGGGTGTCCCCGATGGCTACACCTTC. Its protein product is CASSFAGGVPDGYTF.

The rearrangement links TRBV7-2 to TRBJ1-1; TRBD1 is a possible D gene (5 bases). V lost 5 bases to trimming and J lost 0 bases, with 13 bases between them. The CDR3 contains 15 residues. In germline, CDR1 is SGHTA, CDR2 FQGNSA. As DNA, the CDR3 is TGTGCCAGCAGCCTCCGGGGGACGGTGAACACTGAAGCTTTCTTT. Translating gives CASSLRGTVNTEAFF.

This chain uses TRBV19 with TRBJ2-2; 9 bases line up with TRBD1. V shed 5 bases and J 3 bases; nucleotides not matched to a gene: 7. Germline CDR1 LNHDA, CDR2 SQIVND (reference sequence). The CDR3 loop spans 16 amino acids. The CDR3 region is CASSDRGVIDTGELFF. As DNA, the CDR3 is TGTGCCAGTAGTGACAGGGGGGTGATCGACACCGGGGAGCTGTTTTTT.

CDR3 DNA: TGTGCCAGCAAACAGGGCTTCTATAGCAATCAGCCCCAGCATTTT. Protein sequence: CASKQGFYSNQPQHF. The V gene is TRBV27, the J gene TRBJ1-5, with TRBD1 as a possible D gene (6 bases). CDR1 is MNHEY and CDR2 is SMNVEV in the germline V gene (reference sequence). Trimming left V 7 bases short and J 0 bases short, with 13 bases between. The CDR3 has 15 residues.

This clone was picked up one time. The rearrangement uses TRBV4-3 and TRBJ2-2; D gene ambiguous. The V end was cut by 2 bases, the J end by 0 bases, with 25 bases between. Germline V gene sequence: CDR1 LGHNA, CDR2 YSLEER. The CDR3 is 21 amino acids. CDR3 sequence reads: CASSQPDPTTKQRTNTGELFF. CDR3 DNA sequence: TGCGCCAGCAGCCAACCTGACCCGACGACAAAACAAAGAACGAACACCGGGGAGCTGTTTTTT.

This chain connects TRBV30 to TRBJ2-1; 8 nucleotides line up with TRBD2. This CDR3 is built from 14 residues. The V segment lost 5 bases and the J segment 7 bases; nucleotides outside the gene matches: 10. Germline V lookup: CDR1 GTSNPN, CDR2 SVGIG (reference sequence). Here the CDR3 reads CAWAPGTRRNEQFF. Here the CDR3 DNA reads TGTGCCTGGGCTCCCGGGACTAGGAGAAATGAGCAGTTCTTC.

This clone was observed once. The V and J genes are TRBV27 and TRBJ1-1; D may be TRBD1 (6 bases). CDR1 is MNHEY, CDR2 SMNVEV, per germline (reference sequence). V was clipped by 0 bases and J by 3 bases, with 8 bases between them. The CDR3 consists of 14 residues. CDR3 loop: CASSLSSGDTEAFF. CDR3 nucleotides: TGTGCCAGCAGTTTATCGTCAGGGGACACTGAAGCTTTCTTT.

This chain joins TRBV12-5 and TRBJ1-1; TRBD1 aligns across 7 bases. The junction had 7 bases not matched to a gene; V was cut back by 2 bases and J by 1 base. This CDR3 region has 16 residues. Germline CDR1 LGHNT, CDR2 FRNRAP. CDR3 amino acids: CASGLIAGGKNTEAFF. In nucleotides, the CDR3 is TGTGCTAGTGGTTTGATAGCAGGGGGTAAGAACACTGAAGCTTTCTTT.

The chain couples TRBV28 to TRBJ2-2; 8 nucleotides agree with TRBD1. CDR3 length: 18 residues. V was clipped by 0 bases and J by 2 bases; unmatched bases: 8. Germline CDR1 and CDR2: MDHEN and SYDVKM. The CDR3 reads CASSLWATGGTNTGELFF. CDR3 bases: TGTGCCAGCAGTTTATGGGCCACAGGGGGGACAAACACCGGGGAGCTGTTTTTT.

The J gene is TRBJ1-1, the V gene TRBV5-4; the match to TRBD1 covers 10 bases. In germline, CDR1 is SGHNT, CDR2 YYREEE (reference sequence). With 4 bases clipped from V and 1 base from J, the junction kept 7 bases outside the gene matches. The CDR3 extends over 16 amino acids. In DNA form, the CDR3 reads TGTGCCAGCAGCCCCCGACAGGGGGCAGGGAACACTGAAGCTTTCTTT. Residues: CASSPRQGAGNTEAFF.

CDR3 DNA: TGTGCCAGCAGCCAAGGAGAATTAGCGGGAGGAGGAGAGCAGTTCTTC. It specifies CASSQGELAGGGEQFF. The gene calls are TRBV4-2 and TRBJ2-1, with TRBD2 matching over 10 bases. With V trimmed by 1 base and J by 10 bases, 10 bases remained unmatched. The CDR3 runs to 16 residues. Germline CDR1 is LGHNA and CDR2 is YNFKEQ.

The chain links TRBV28 to TRBJ2-3; weak D call: TRBD2 (6 bases). This CDR3 is built from 14 residues. Germline V lookup: CDR1 MDHEN, CDR2 SYDVKM. V shed 2 bases and J shed 4 bases, with 10 bases lying between them. The CDR3 DNA follows: TGTGCCAGCAGTTTAGGCGGGGCCGCAGATACGCAGTATTTT. Protein: CASSLGGAADTQYF.

This rearrangement joins TRBV15 to TRBJ1-5; possible D gene TRBD1, 5 bases. This CDR3 spans 16 amino acids. Germline CDR1 is LNHNV and CDR2 is YYDKDF (reference sequence). With 1 base removed from V and 1 base from J, the gap between germline ends came to 11 bases. In DNA, the CDR3 is TGTGCCACCAGCAGAGGGCCGGGGGAGAGCAATCAGCCCCAGCATTTT. Protein sequence: CATSRGPGESNQPQHF.

V and J are TRBV28 and TRBJ1-2, with 7 bases lining up with TRBD1. This CDR3 is 16 amino acids long. Trimming removed 6 bases from V and 1 base from J; junction bases left unmatched: 11. Per the germline V gene, CDR1 is MDHEN and CDR2 is SYDVKM. DNA of the CDR3: TGTGCCAGCAGCACCGGGACAGCGATTTTTAACTATGGCTACACCTTC. Residues: CASSTGTAIFNYGYTF.